The rows below give T cell receptor beta chains drawn from one sample of a study of a mutant IDH1 vaccine in newly diagnosed glioma. TCRdb keeps only in-frame clones here, not all; method: immunoSEQ multiplex PCR. The sample holds around 58,000 clones; around 80% are singletons and the top ten take about 3.2%. What these receptors recognize is not known. Sequenced here: PBMCs, sampled from a glioma patient whose treatment included an IDH1 peptide vaccine. These receptors were collected from a man aged 25-45 years with glioma. The CDR3 runs from the conserved cysteine through the conserved F or W. Clone size appears in some rows only: once, few, many, or a class for an expanded clone.

clone_size j_call v_call cdr3_aa
. TRBJ2-7 TRBV27 CASSENRQGRAYEQYF
. TRBJ1-2 TRBV7-9 CASSSEDTFNYGYTF
. TRBJ1-1 TRBV19 CASSIRTGMNTEAFF
once TRBJ1-5 TRBV27 CASSHSNQPQHF
. TRBJ2-1 TRBV27 CASSLSWTGHNEQFF
once TRBJ2-3 TRBV6-6 CASSPLLDTQYF
few TRBJ1-2 TRBV5-1 CASSLAVTYGYTF
once TRBJ1-5 TRBV19 CASSWGGISNQPQHF
. TRBJ1-2 TRBV7-8 CASSLAGGDYGYTF
. TRBJ1-1 TRBV6-1 CASNPKDRFNTEAFF
. TRBJ2-1 TRBV5-4 CASSLWGAGNEQFF
. TRBJ2-2 TRBV27 CASSFAQPGELFF
. TRBJ1-5 TRBV6-1 CASSEEWTAQPQHF
. TRBJ2-6 TRBV5-1 CASSSTGGRGANVLTF
. TRBJ2-3 TRBV11-3 CASSLGGDTQYF